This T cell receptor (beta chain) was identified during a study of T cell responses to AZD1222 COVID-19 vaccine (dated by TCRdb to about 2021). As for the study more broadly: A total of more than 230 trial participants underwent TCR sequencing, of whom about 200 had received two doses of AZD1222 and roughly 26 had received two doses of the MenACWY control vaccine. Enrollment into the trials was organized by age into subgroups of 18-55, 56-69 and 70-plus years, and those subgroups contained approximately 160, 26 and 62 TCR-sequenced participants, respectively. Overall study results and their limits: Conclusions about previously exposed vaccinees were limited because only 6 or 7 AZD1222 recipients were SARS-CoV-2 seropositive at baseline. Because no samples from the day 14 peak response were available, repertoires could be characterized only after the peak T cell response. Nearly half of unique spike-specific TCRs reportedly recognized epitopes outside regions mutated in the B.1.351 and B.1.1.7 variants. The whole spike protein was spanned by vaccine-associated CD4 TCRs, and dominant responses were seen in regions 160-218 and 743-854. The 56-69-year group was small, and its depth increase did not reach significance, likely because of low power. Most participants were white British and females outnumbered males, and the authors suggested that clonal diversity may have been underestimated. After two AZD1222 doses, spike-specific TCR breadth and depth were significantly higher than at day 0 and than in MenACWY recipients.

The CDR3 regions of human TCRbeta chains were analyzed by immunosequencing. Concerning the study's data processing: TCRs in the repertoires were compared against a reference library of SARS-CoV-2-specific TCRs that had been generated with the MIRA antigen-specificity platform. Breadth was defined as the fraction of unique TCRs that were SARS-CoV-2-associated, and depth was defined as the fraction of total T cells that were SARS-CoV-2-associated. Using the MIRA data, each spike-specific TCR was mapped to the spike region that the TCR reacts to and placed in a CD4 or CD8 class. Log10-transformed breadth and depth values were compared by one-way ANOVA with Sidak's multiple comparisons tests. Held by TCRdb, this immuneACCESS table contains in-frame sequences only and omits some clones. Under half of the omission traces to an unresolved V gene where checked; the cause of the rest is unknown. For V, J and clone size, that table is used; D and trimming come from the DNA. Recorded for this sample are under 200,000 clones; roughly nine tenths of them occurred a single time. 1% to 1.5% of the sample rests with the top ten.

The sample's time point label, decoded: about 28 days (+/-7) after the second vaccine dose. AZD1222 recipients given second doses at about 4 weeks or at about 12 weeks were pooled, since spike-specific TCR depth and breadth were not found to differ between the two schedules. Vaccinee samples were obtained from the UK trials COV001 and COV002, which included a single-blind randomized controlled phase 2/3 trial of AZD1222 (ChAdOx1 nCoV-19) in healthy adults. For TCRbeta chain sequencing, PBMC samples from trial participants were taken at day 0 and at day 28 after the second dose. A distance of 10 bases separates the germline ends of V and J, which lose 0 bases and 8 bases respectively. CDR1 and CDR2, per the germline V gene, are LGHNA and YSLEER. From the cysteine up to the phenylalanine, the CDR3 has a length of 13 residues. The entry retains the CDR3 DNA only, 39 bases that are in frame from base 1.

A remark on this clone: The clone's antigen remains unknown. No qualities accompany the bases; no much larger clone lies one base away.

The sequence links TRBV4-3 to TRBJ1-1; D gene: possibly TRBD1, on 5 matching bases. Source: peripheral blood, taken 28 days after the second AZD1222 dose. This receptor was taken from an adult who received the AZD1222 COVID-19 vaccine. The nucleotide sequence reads TGCGCCAGCAGCCAAGATTGGCGGGGGGAAGCTTTCTTT. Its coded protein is CASSQDWRGEAFF.